This T cell receptor (beta chain) emerged from a study of T cell responses to AZD1222 COVID-19 vaccine. The assay was immunoSEQ multiplex PCR, and TCRdb's table has in-frame clones only and misses some. Altogether around 160,000 clones are present, 80% to 90% being singletons, with the ten largest covering around 5%. CDR3 size: 13 residues. With 2 bases clipped from V and 3 bases from J, the junction kept 1 base outside the gene matches. The V gene's germline CDR1 is SGHRS and CDR2 YFSETQ. The chain links TRBV5-1 to TRBJ1-1, with 7 bases that match TRBD1. The sample was peripheral blood, taken on day 0 of AZD1222 vaccination. This receptor was taken from an adult in good health. For the CDR3, the DNA is TGCGCCAGCAGCTTTCAGGGGGACACTGAAGCTTTCTTT. The encoded protein is CASSFQGDTEAFF.